This passage covers 26 T cell receptor beta chains from one sample sequenced in a study of shared clonotypes between healthy human individuals. Produced via immunoSEQ multiplex PCR; TCRdb's table is partial and in-frame only. The sample has millions of clones; roughly 96% are singletons. Sequences were obtained from naive CD4+ T cells sorted from blood. Subset here: CD45RA+ positively selected. The origin of the receptors is a man aged 18-30 years in good health.

The genes are TRBV30 and TRBJ1-6; 8 bases agree with TRBD1. This CDR3 comprises 14 residues. The germline gives CDR1 GTSNPN, CDR2 SVGIG (reference sequence). The ends lost 2 bases at V and 10 bases at J; junction bases unmatched: 7. CDR3 loop: CAWSTTGGGSPLHF. Written as DNA, the CDR3 is TGTGCCTGGAGTACCACAGGGGGTGGCTCACCCCTCCACTTT.

The chain has TRBV11-2 and TRBJ2-7; D gene unclear. CDR3 length: 14 amino acids. Trimming cost V 4 bases and J 1 base, with 11 bases left between them. The germline V gene has CDR1 SGHAT and CDR2 FQNNGV. CDR3 amino acids: CASSSERRSYEQYF. Written as DNA, the CDR3 is TGTGCCAGCAGCTCAGAGAGGAGATCCTACGAGCAGTACTTC.

The V call is TRBV6-1, the J call TRBJ1-6; no clear D. CDR3 length equals 12 residues. With 2 bases removed from V and 11 bases from J, the gap between germline ends came to 7 bases. CDR1 MNHNS and CDR2 SASEGT come from the germline V gene. For the CDR3, the DNA is TGTGCCAGCAGTGAATCGGTAACACCCCTCCACTTT. Amino acid sequence: CASSESVTPLHF.

This chain uses TRBV4-1 with TRBJ1-1, with 7 bases aligning to TRBD1. The CDR3 totals 16 residues. Germline V lookup: CDR1 MGHRA, CDR2 YSYEKL. J lost 0 bases, V lost 4 bases, and 8 bases had no gene match. The CDR3 region is CASSRDSGYMNTEAFF. Written as DNA, the CDR3 is TGCGCCAGCAGCCGGGACAGCGGCTACATGAACACTGAAGCTTTCTTT.

The chain links TRBV6-5 to TRBJ1-1, with D maybe TRBD1 (6 bases). Deletions cut 4 bases from V and 7 bases from J, with 13 bases between. The CDR3 sequence is 13 residues long. CDR1 and CDR2 (germline): MNHEY, SVGAGI. The CDR3 region has the DNA TGTGCCAGCAGTTCTTTCGGACAGTTTGAAGCTTTCTTT. Protein product: CASSSFGQFEAFF.

The chain couples TRBV30 to TRBJ1-3; D perhaps matches TRBD1 (5 bases). V was shortened by 4 bases and J by 0 bases, with 10 bases between the two germline ends. The CDR3 runs to 14 residues. Germline CDR1 reads GTSNPN; CDR2 reads SVGIG (reference sequence). CDR3 DNA sequence: TGTGCCTGGAACCAACAGGTCTCTGGAAACACCATATATTTT. It codes for CAWNQQVSGNTIYF.

The rearrangement uses TRBV2 and TRBJ2-7; TRBD1 aligns across 9 bases. The germline gives CDR1 SNHLY, CDR2 FYNNEI. With 5 bases clipped from V and 5 bases from J, the junction kept 13 bases outside the gene matches. CDR3 length: 16 residues. The CDR3 region is CASSHSRAGQGDEQYF. CDR3 DNA sequence: TGTGCCAGCAGTCATTCTCGCGCGGGACAGGGCGACGAGCAGTACTTC.

This clone came up once. At the DNA level, this CDR3 is encoded by other sequences in the same sample as well. The chain carries TRBV5-6 and TRBJ1-1, with a weak D call TRBD1 (5 bases). This CDR3 is 12 amino acids long. CDR1 is SGHDT and CDR2 is YYEEEE in the germline V gene. V lost 5 bases, J lost 4 bases, and 9 bases lay in between. CDR3 coding DNA: TGTGCCAGCAGTCTGAGGGGCACTGAAGCTTTCTTT. Its protein is CASSLRGTEAFF.

This clone was found once. The V call is TRBV18, the J call TRBJ2-5, with TRBD2 as a possible D gene (6 bases). CDR3 size: 13 residues. V dropped 6 bases and J dropped 1 base, with 9 bases sitting between them. Germline loops: CDR1 KGHSH, CDR2 LQKENI. Here the CDR3 DNA reads TGTGCCAGCTCTGTCGGGGGCCAAGAGACCCAGTACTTC. Its translation: CASSVGGQETQYF.

The chain carries TRBV7-9 and TRBJ2-3; no reliable D call. The CDR3 extends over 14 amino acids. Germline CDR1 reads SEHNR; CDR2 reads FQNEAQ (reference sequence). With 3 bases removed from V and 2 bases from J, the gap between germline ends came to 9 bases. Here the CDR3 DNA reads TGTGCCAGCAGCTTTGGGCCTTACACAGATACGCAGTATTTT. Protein: CASSFGPYTDTQYF. Looking up the rest from reference TRBV7-9 and TRBJ2-3 gives the full variable domain: DTGVSQNPRHKITKRGQNVTFRCDPISEHNRLYWYRQTLGQGPEFLTYFQNEAQLEKSRLLSDRFSAERPKGSFSTLEIQRTEQGDSAMYLCASSFGPYTDTQYFGPGTRLTVL.

The gene calls are TRBV6-5 and TRBJ1-2, with 7 bases matching TRBD1. Germline CDR1 MNHEY, CDR2 SVGAGI. The CDR3 is made up of 12 amino acids. The junction had 3 bases not matched to a gene; V was cut back by 5 bases and J by 6 bases. This chain's CDR3 is CASSTTGDGYTF. In DNA form, the CDR3 reads TGTGCCAGCAGTACAACAGGGGATGGCTACACCTTC.

V and J are TRBV7-6 and TRBJ2-3; a weak D match, TRBD1 (5 bases). V lost 4 bases and J lost 0, with 11 bases in between. This CDR3 comprises 15 residues. Per the germline V gene, CDR1 is SGHVS and CDR2 is FNYEAQ. Written as DNA, the CDR3 is TGTGCCAGCAGCTCCGACAGTCCTAGCACAGATACGCAGTATTTT. Its protein product is CASSSDSPSTDTQYF. Filled out from reference TRBV7-6 and TRBJ2-3, the complete variable domain reads GAGVSQSPRYKVTKRGQDVALRCDPISGHVSLYWYRQALGQGPEFLTYFNYEAQQDKSGLPNDRFSAERPEGSISTLTIQRTEQRDSAMYRCASSSDSPSTDTQYFGPGTRLTVL.

V gene TRBV19 combines with J gene TRBJ2-3; TRBD2 agrees at 12 bases. The CDR3 extends over 16 amino acids. Germline CDR1 is LNHDA and CDR2 is SQIVND (reference sequence). The junction had 4 bases not matched to a gene; V was cut back by 5 bases and J by 1 base. The chain's CDR3 is CASSSLAGGGTDTQYF. As DNA, the CDR3 is TGTGCCAGTAGTTCGCTAGCGGGAGGGGGCACAGATACGCAGTATTTT.

Points on this clone: A much larger clone sits a single nucleotide away, making a read error possible. The same CDR3 arises from other DNA sequences in this sample as well. V and J are TRBV6-5 and TRBJ2-7, with a weak D call TRBD2 (5 bases). The CDR3 loop spans 12 amino acids. V lost 6 bases and J lost 1, with 7 bases in between. In germline, CDR1 is MNHEY, CDR2 SVGAGI. The CDR3 here is CASSRGSYEQYF. The CDR3 DNA reads as TGTGCCAGCAGCCGGGGTTCCTACGAGCAGTACTTC.

A word on this clone: Other DNA sequences in the sample encode the same CDR3. The chain employs TRBV15 and TRBJ2-7; TRBD2 matches at 8 bases. The CDR3 runs 14 residues. Germline CDR1 and CDR2: LNHNV and YYDKDF (reference sequence). With V trimmed by 5 bases and J by 1 base, 4 bases remained unmatched. CDR3 sequence: CATSPGGSSYEQYF. DNA of the CDR3: TGTGCCACCAGCCCGGGGGGGAGTTCCTACGAGCAGTACTTC.

The chain uses TRBV6-5 and TRBJ1-2; the match to TRBD1 covers 8 bases. V dropped 5 bases and J dropped 4; count of bases not matched to a gene: 9. Germline values: CDR1 MNHEY, CDR2 SVGAGI. This CDR3 is 15 amino acids long. CDR3 sequence reads: CASSPTGVGFYGYTF. CDR3 sequence (DNA): TGTGCCAGCAGTCCGACAGGGGTCGGGTTCTATGGCTACACCTTC.

V is TRBV18 and J is TRBJ1-6; 7 bases agree with TRBD1. The V and J ends lost 3 bases and 9 bases, in that order; junction bases with no gene match: 5. The germline V gene encodes CDR1 KGHSH and CDR2 LQKENI. The CDR3 is made up of 14 amino acids. The CDR3 is CASSPQTGPSPLHF. For the CDR3, the DNA is TGTGCCAGCTCACCCCAGACAGGGCCTTCACCCCTCCACTTT.

V and J are TRBV11-3 and TRBJ2-3, with 7 bases identical to TRBD1. V gave up 5 bases and J gave up 2 bases; unmatched junction bases: 4. Per germline, CDR1 SGHNT and CDR2 YENEEA. This CDR3 comprises 14 residues. The CDR3 region has the DNA TGTGCCAGCAGCGCCGGGACAGCCACAGATACGCAGTATTTT. It specifies CASSAGTATDTQYF.

A single count supports this clone. The chain recombines TRBV19 with TRBJ2-6, with 8 bases lining up with TRBD1. Unmatched junction bases numbered 5, after V lost 0 bases and J lost 1 base. The CDR3 extends over 18 amino acids. Germline V gene data show CDR1 as LNHDA and CDR2 as SQIVND (reference sequence). CDR3 in amino acids: CASSIDGRGQSGANVLTF. As DNA, the CDR3 is TGTGCCAGTAGTATAGATGGCAGGGGGCAATCTGGGGCCAACGTCCTGACTTTC.

About this clone: At one end, the junction sequence differs from germline, possibly due to a read error. This sample also contains other DNA sequences that code for the same CDR3. The gene calls are TRBV7-3 and TRBJ1-5; tentatively, D is TRBD1 (5 bases). The CDR3 has 19 residues. Germline values: CDR1 SGHTA, CDR2 FQGTGA. The CDR3 nucleotides read TGTGCCAGCAGCCTAACGGCGTCAGGGTCTCGGAATAGCAATCAGCCCCAGCATTTT. It encodes CASSLTASGSRNSNQPQHF. Together with reference TRBV7-3 and TRBJ1-5, the CDR3 gives the full variable domain: GAGVSQTPSNKVTEKGKYVELRCDPISGHTALYWYRQSLGQGPEFLIYFQGTGAADDSGLPNDRFFAVRPEGSVSTLKIQRTERGDSAVYLCASSLTASGSRNSNQPQHFGDGTRLSIL.

The chain links TRBV5-1 to TRBJ1-1; D is perhaps TRBD1 (6 bases). The V gene lost 3 bases and the J gene lost 6 bases, with 15 bases spanning the gap. The germline gives CDR1 SGHRS, CDR2 YFSETQ. This CDR3 comprises 14 residues. Here the CDR3 DNA reads TGCGCCAGCAGCTCATTGGGGGCGGGGTCTGAAGCTTTCTTT. Protein: CASSSLGAGSEAFF.

The chain couples TRBV7-2 to TRBJ1-5; D is unresolved. Germline V gene sequence: CDR1 SGHTA, CDR2 FQGNSA. Trimming shortened V by 1 base and J by 9 bases, and 16 bases separated the two germline ends. There are 15 residues in the CDR3. This CDR3 reads CASSLEVGKGPPQHF. The DNA for the CDR3 is TGTGCCAGCAGCTTAGAAGTGGGGAAGGGTCCGCCCCAGCATTTT.

About this clone: The identical CDR3 is also encoded by other nucleotide sequences in the sample. The CDR3 bases are TGTGCCAGCAGTGGAGACAGGGTCTATGGCTACACCTTC. Its translation is CASSGDRVYGYTF. The rearrangement uses TRBV28 and TRBJ1-2; TRBD1 matches at 7 bases. Per germline, CDR1 MDHEN and CDR2 SYDVKM. Trimming cost V 5 bases and J 4 bases; bases outside gene matches: 4. The CDR3 is 13 residues long.

This chain uses TRBV27 with TRBJ1-1, with a weak D call TRBD1 (6 bases). The CDR3 has 13 amino acids. The V gene lost 2 bases and the J gene lost 4 bases, with 8 bases spanning the gap. The germline V gene has CDR1 MNHEY and CDR2 SMNVEV (reference sequence). The CDR3 DNA is TGTGCCAGCAGTTTAGGGGGCTCCACTGAAGCTTTCTTT. Protein sequence: CASSLGGSTEAFF.

The J gene is TRBJ1-5, the V gene TRBV6-5; D gene ambiguous. Trimming cost V 6 bases and J 4 bases, with 13 bases left between them. CDR3 length: 14 residues. Looked up from germline, CDR1 is MNHEY and CDR2 is SVGAGI. The CDR3 DNA is TGTGCCAGCAGCCGGACGTGGGAAAATCAGCCCCAGCATTTT. Protein sequence: CASSRTWENQPQHF.

V and J are TRBV5-4 and TRBJ2-5; no definite D call. The ends were cut back, 0 bases at V and 5 bases at J, with 11 bases in the middle. Germline V gene sequence: CDR1 SGHNT, CDR2 YYREEE (reference sequence). The CDR3 covers 14 residues. CDR3 coding DNA: TGTGCCAGCAGCTTGGGACAAGGGATGGAGACCCAGTACTTC. Amino acid sequence: CASSLGQGMETQYF.